This T cell receptor (beta chain) is from a study of blood T cell repertoires in COVID-19. Study in general: Sites across the United States, Italy and Spain contributed samples from acute and convalescent COVID-19. T cells, B-cell-depleted T cells, or PBMCs provided the cDNA or gDNA that served as material.

Original handling: Estimation of nucleated cell counts was performed using reference gene primer amplification. Clones were read by immunoSEQ multiplex PCR, and TCRdb kept only the in-frame ones, dropping some. V and J calls and clone size are those listed in that table; D and trimming were worked out from the DNA. The sample shows over 80,000 clones, 60% to 80% of them seen only once. The CDR3 is 13 residues long. V was pared by 2 bases and J by 7 bases, with 4 bases of the junction left unmatched. The clonotype was recovered from a woman in her fifties or sixties with acute or convalescent COVID-19. Sequencing was done on a sample of peripheral blood. V and J are TRBV12-3 or TRBV12-4 and TRBJ2-5; 7 nucleotides agree with TRBD1. This chain's CDR3 is CASSLRQGVTQYF. The DNA of the CDR3 is TGTGCCAGCAGTTTAAGGCAGGGGGTGACCCAGTACTTC.